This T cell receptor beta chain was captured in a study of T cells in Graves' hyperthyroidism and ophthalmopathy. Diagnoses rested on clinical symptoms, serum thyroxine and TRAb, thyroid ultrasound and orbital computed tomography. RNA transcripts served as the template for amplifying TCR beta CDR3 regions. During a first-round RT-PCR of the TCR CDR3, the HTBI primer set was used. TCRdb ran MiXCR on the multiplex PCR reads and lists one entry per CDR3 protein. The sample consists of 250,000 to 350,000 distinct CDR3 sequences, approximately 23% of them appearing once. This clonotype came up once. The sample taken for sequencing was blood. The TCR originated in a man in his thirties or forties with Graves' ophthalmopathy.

The CDR3 bases are TGTGCCAGCAGCTTAGTACAGTACAATGAGCAGTTCTTC. Translated: CASSLVQYNEQFF. The chain uses TRBV11-2 and TRBJ2-1; D gene unclear. This CDR3 has 13 amino acids. Germline CDR1 reads SGHAT; CDR2 reads FQNNGV. V lost 1 base and J lost 4, with 5 bases in between. Full variable domain (rest looked up from reference TRBV11-2 and TRBJ2-1): EAGVAQSPRYKIIEKRQSVAFWCNPISGHATLYWYQQILGQGPKLLIQFQNNGVVDDSQLPKDRFSAERLKGVDSTLKIQPAKLEDSAVYLCASSLVQYNEQFFGPGTRLTVL.